This passage covers 18 T cell receptor beta chains from one sample sequenced in a study of Graves' ophthalmopathy and Graves' hyperthyroidism. TCR beta CDR3 amplification used RNA transcripts. The workflow started with a first-round RT-PCR run with HTBI primers and then moved on to a second-round multiplex PCR. Via MiXCR, TCRdb re-called the multiplex PCR reads, giving one row per CDR3 protein. Of hundreds of thousands of distinct CDR3 sequences detected, under 25% appear once; the ten largest clones hold roughly 3%. Specimen: peripheral blood. These receptors were collected from a woman in her late teens or twenties with stable Graves' hyperthyroidism.

The chain has TRBV4-2 and TRBJ1-6, with D possibly matching TRBD1 (5 bases). The V gene's germline CDR1 is LGHNA and CDR2 YNFKEQ. Trimming stripped 0 bases from V and 10 bases from J, with 16 bases between. The CDR3 is 16 amino acids. CDR3 sequence: CASSQDQEGRGSPLHF. The CDR3 coding sequence is TGTGCCAGCAGCCAAGATCAAGAGGGGAGAGGCTCACCCCTCCACTTT.

For this clonotype: This may come from a read error, since a much larger clone is one base off. The V gene is TRBV24-1, the J gene TRBJ2-5; possibly TRBD1 for D (5 bases). The length of the CDR3 is 17 residues. CDR1 and CDR2 from the germline V gene are KGHDR and SFDVKD. Here the CDR3 DNA reads TGTGCCACCAGTGTCCCGACACCGGGCAGGGTCCAAGAGACCAAGTACTTC. Translation gives CATSVPTPGRVQETKYF.

CDR3 nucleotides: TGCGCCAGCAGCCCTCCAGGGGGCTCGGGCAATCAGCCCCAGCATTTT. This encodes CASSPPGGSGNQPQHF. The gene calls are TRBV4-1 and TRBJ1-5, with TRBD1 matching over 8 bases. V was clipped by 4 bases and J by 2 bases; unmatched bases: 7. Germline V gives CDR1 MGHRA, CDR2 YSYEKL. The CDR3 extends over 16 amino acids.

In regard to this clonotype: The missing conserved phenylalanine or tryptophan at the end of this CDR3 makes a read error likely. The CDR3 region is CASSRQLANTGELFL. The DNA of the CDR3 is TGTGCCAGCAGCCGACAGCTAGCTAACACCGGGGAGCTGTTTTTG. V gene TRBV6-1 combines with J gene TRBJ2-2, with D possibly called TRBD1 or TRBD2 (5 bases each). With 6 bases removed from V and 2 bases from J, the gap between germline ends came to 13 bases. The CDR3 is 15 amino acids. Germline V gene sequence: CDR1 MNHNS, CDR2 SASEGT.

This clonotype has a count of ten or more. V usage is TRBV6-5 and J usage is TRBJ1-2; possible D gene TRBD1, 5 bases. Per germline, CDR1 MNHEY and CDR2 SVGAGI. V lost 2 bases, J lost 4 bases, and 11 bases lay in between. The CDR3 runs 14 residues. The CDR3 region has the DNA TGTGCCAGCAGTTACGGGGACCGGGGCTATGGCTACACCTTC. It translates to CASSYGDRGYGYTF.

The rearrangement uses TRBV12-3 or TRBV12-4 and TRBJ2-4; D call uncertain. This CDR3 spans 15 amino acids. Trimming cost V 5 bases and J 1 base, with 12 bases left between them. DNA of the CDR3: TGTGCCAGCAGTCTCCAACTCATGGCCAAAAACATTCAGTACTTC. Its translation is CASSLQLMAKNIQYF.

This clonotype was seen ten or more times. The chain uses TRBV20-1 and TRBJ2-7; 8 bases line up with TRBD2. The junction had 3 bases not matched to a gene; V was cut back by 5 bases and J by 0 bases. This CDR3 has 13 residues. Germline V CDR1 and CDR2: DFQATT, SNEGSKA (reference sequence). In DNA form, the CDR3 reads TGCAGTGCTCGACTAGCGTACTCCTACGAGCAGTACTTC. Translation: CSARLAYSYEQYF.

This clonotype was observed a few times. The chain joins TRBV20-1 to TRBJ1-5, with D possibly being TRBD1 (5 bases). V was pared by 4 bases and J by 0 bases, with 22 bases between. The CDR3 runs 18 residues. Germline CDR1 is DFQATT and CDR2 is SNEGSKA (reference sequence). DNA for the CDR3: TGCAGTGCTATTAGACAGAGTCCAATAAATTATAGCAATCAGCCCCAGCATTTT. Translated, it gives CSAIRQSPINYSNQPQHF.

Written as DNA, the CDR3 is TGCGCCAGCAGCAACCGCGGGGGATACTCCAAAGAGACCCAGTACTTC. Encoded protein: CASSNRGGYSKETQYF. The chain recombines TRBV5-1 with TRBJ2-5, with 7 positions matching TRBD2. This CDR3 is built from 16 residues. Losses at the gene ends were 4 bases for V and 3 bases for J; bases not matched to a gene: 12. Germline loops: CDR1 SGHRS, CDR2 YFSETQ.

This rearrangement joins TRBV2 to TRBJ2-4; 8 bases agree with TRBD1. The CDR3 extends over 14 amino acids. Germline trimming cut 7 bases from V and 5 bases from J; bases unmatched to any gene: 7. In germline, CDR1 is SNHLY, CDR2 FYNNEI. The CDR3 nucleotides are TGTGCCAGCAAAGGTCAGGGGGCTGAAAACATTCAGTACTTC. Translating gives CASKGQGAENIQYF.

This clonotype was observed a handful of times. This chain connects TRBV28 to TRBJ1-1; D ambiguous. Trimming pared 7 bases from V and 5 bases from J, leaving 17 bases between. The germline V gene encodes CDR1 MDHEN and CDR2 SYDVKM. The CDR3 consists of 14 residues. CDR3 nucleotide sequence: TGTGCCAGCATTTCTGTGGATCGAGGAACTGAAGCTTTCTTT. This codes for CASISVDRGTEAFF.

This clonotype came up many times. The genes are TRBV5-1 and TRBJ1-2, with 7 bases aligning to TRBD1. The CDR3 is 16 amino acids. Germline CDR1 SGHRS, CDR2 YFSETQ. V lost 5 bases, J lost 5 bases, and 15 bases stayed unmatched. The CDR3, as DNA: TGCGCCAGCAGGGAAGCCCGGGACAGCCTTGGTTATGGCTACACCTTC. The encoded protein is CASREARDSLGYGYTF.

The chain uses TRBV15 and TRBJ1-5, with a weak D call TRBD1 (6 bases). Trimming left V 3 bases short and J 6 bases short, with 18 bases between. Germline V lookup: CDR1 LNHNV, CDR2 YYDKDF (reference sequence). This CDR3 has 16 amino acids. The CDR3 region has the DNA TGTGCCACCAGCAGCCCTACCCGGACAGTTTCTCAGCCCCAGCATTTT. This codes for CATSSPTRTVSQPQHF.

Many counts were recorded for this clonotype. The V call is TRBV6-1, the J call TRBJ2-7; TRBD1 matches at 9 bases. The CDR3 is 15 amino acids. Germline-derived CDR1 and CDR2 are MNHNS and SASEGT. V lost 5 bases, J lost 1 base, and 6 bases stayed unmatched. DNA for the CDR3: TGTGCCAGCAGTAGAGACAGGGGGACGTCCTACGAGCAGTACTTC. It encodes CASSRDRGTSYEQYF.

The table lists this clonotype with many counts. The V and J genes are TRBV20-1 and TRBJ2-5; a possible D gene is TRBD2 (6 bases). V dropped 7 bases and J dropped 2 bases, with 8 bases sitting between them. The CDR3 contains 11 residues. Germline-derived CDR1 and CDR2 are DFQATT and SNEGSKA (reference sequence). The DNA for the CDR3 is TGCAGTGGCGGGGATCAAGAGACCCAGTACTTC. Translating it yields CSGGDQETQYF.

V gene TRBV20-1 combines with J gene TRBJ2-5; D could derive from TRBD1 or TRBD2 (5 bases each). This CDR3 is built from 15 residues. Trimming cost V 2 bases and J 5 bases, with 18 bases left between them. From germline, CDR1 is DFQATT and CDR2 SNEGSKA (reference sequence). The CDR3 sequence: CSARRGRGVRETQYF. In nucleotides, the CDR3 is TGCAGTGCTAGAAGGGGTAGAGGGGTCCGGGAGACCCAGTACTTC.

The J gene is TRBJ2-7, the V gene TRBV6-2 or TRBV6-3; 10 nucleotides agree with TRBD1. Per the germline V gene, CDR1 is MNHEY and CDR2 is SVGEGT. Unmatched junction bases numbered 8, after V lost 7 bases and J lost 5 bases. The CDR3 spans 14 residues. The CDR3 nucleotides are TGTGCCAGCAAAGAACCGGGACAGGGGAACGAGCAGTACTTC. This encodes CASKEPGQGNEQYF.

The rearrangement uses TRBV12-3 or TRBV12-4 and TRBJ1-2; D is unresolved. V gave up 3 bases and J gave up 7 bases, with 12 bases separating them. The CDR3 extends over 13 amino acids. The CDR3 DNA follows: TGTGCCAGCAGTTTTATGAGGGAAAGTGGCTACACCTTC. This codes for CASSFMRESGYTF.